Below are 13 T cell receptor beta chains sequenced from a single sample in a study of T cell responses to AZD1222 COVID-19 vaccine. Produced via immunoSEQ multiplex PCR; TCRdb's table is partial and in-frame only. The data show fewer than 110,000 clones, about 90% seen once. Here the sequenced sample was peripheral blood, taken 28 days after the second AZD1222 dose. Every receptor here comes from an adult who received the AZD1222 COVID-19 vaccine.

V is TRBV4-1 and J is TRBJ2-7; possible D gene TRBD1, 6 bases. V lost 0 bases and J lost 3, with 9 bases in between. The CDR3 extends over 14 amino acids. From germline, CDR1 is MGHRA and CDR2 YSYEKL. The CDR3 region is CASSQEYRDYEQYF. In DNA, the CDR3 is TGCGCCAGCAGCCAAGAGTACAGGGACTACGAGCAGTACTTC.

This clone came up once. The rearrangement joins TRBV7-3 to TRBJ2-3, with 8 bases aligning to TRBD2. Germline loops: CDR1 SGHTA, CDR2 FQGTGA. The CDR3 runs to 15 residues. V shed 0 bases and J 3 bases; nucleotides not matched to a gene: 2. CDR3 sequence (DNA): TGTGCCAGCAGCTTAACGCGGGAGGTAACAGATACGCAGTATTTT. Its protein product is CASSLTREVTDTQYF.

The chain recombines TRBV7-3 with TRBJ1-1; D gene unclear. V shed 6 bases and J shed 4 bases, with 12 bases lying between them. CDR1 SGHTA and CDR2 FQGTGA come from the germline V gene. The CDR3 is 13 amino acids. DNA for the CDR3: TGTGCCAGCAGGTCCCGGGTGTCCACTGAAGCTTTCTTT. Its translation: CASRSRVSTEAFF.

V gene TRBV12-3 or TRBV12-4 combines with J gene TRBJ2-1; TRBD2 aligns across 9 bases. J lost 10 bases, V lost 3 bases, and 4 bases had no gene match. The CDR3 has 13 amino acids. The CDR3 protein is CASSFNLAGEQFF. The CDR3, as DNA: TGTGCCAGCAGTTTTAACCTAGCGGGAGAGCAGTTCTTC.

The V gene is TRBV5-1, the J gene TRBJ1-3; 7 bases map to TRBD1. V dropped 0 bases and J dropped 4; count of bases not matched to a gene: 7. The CDR3 has 16 amino acids. CDR1 is SGHRS, CDR2 YFSETQ, per germline. As DNA, the CDR3 is TGCGCCAGCAGCTTGGGTCGGACAGGTACAGGAAACACCATATATTTT. This sequence encodes CASSLGRTGTGNTIYF.

The chain links TRBV27 to TRBJ1-5; no clear D. Germline loops: CDR1 MNHEY, CDR2 SMNVEV (reference sequence). Trimming stripped 3 bases from V and 1 base from J, with 10 bases between. The CDR3 sequence is 15 residues long. CDR3 protein: CASSLAGNSNQPQHF. The CDR3 DNA is TGTGCCAGCAGTTTGGCGGGGAACAGCAATCAGCCCCAGCATTTT.

The chain joins TRBV5-4 to TRBJ2-1, with D possibly matching TRBD1 (7 bases). There are 16 residues in the CDR3. V dropped 4 bases and J dropped 9 bases, with 23 bases sitting between them. The V gene's germline CDR1 is SGHNT and CDR2 YYREEE (reference sequence). CDR3 nucleotides: TGTGCCAGCAGCCGAAAGGGGGCTAGGGGAGGAGGTGAGCAGTTCTTC. Its protein is CASSRKGARGGGEQFF.

The chain has TRBV6-5 and TRBJ1-5; 9 bases line up with TRBD1. CDR3 length: 15 amino acids. V trimming: 6 bases; J trimming: 3 bases; junction bases outside the gene matches: 6. Germline values: CDR1 MNHEY, CDR2 SVGAGI. This CDR3 is CASSPTGGNNQPQHF. The DNA of the CDR3 is TGTGCCAGCAGCCCCACAGGGGGCAACAATCAGCCCCAGCATTTT.

This chain links TRBV7-2 with TRBJ1-3; no clear D. There are 13 residues in the CDR3. Germline loops: CDR1 SGHTA, CDR2 FQGNSA. Trimming cost V 1 base and J 4 bases, with 5 bases left between them. The CDR3 DNA reads as TGTGCCAGCAGCTTAGTTCCGGGAAACACCATATATTTT. Its translation: CASSLVPGNTIYF.

This chain joins TRBV27 and TRBJ2-6; D is uncertain. The CDR3 extends over 15 amino acids. V lost 5 bases and J lost 0, with 8 bases in between. Germline V gene sequence: CDR1 MNHEY, CDR2 SMNVEV (reference sequence). The CDR3 reads CASSAQSSGANVLTF. Written as DNA, the CDR3 is TGTGCCAGCAGTGCACAGAGCTCTGGGGCCAACGTCCTGACTTTC. The variable domain in full, with the rest retrieved from reference TRBV27 and TRBJ2-6, is EAQVTQNPRYLITVTGKKLTVTCSQNMNHEYMSWYRQDPGLGLRQIYYSMNVEVTDKGDVPEGYKVSRKEKRNFPLILESPSPNQTSLYFCASSAQSSGANVLTFGAGSRLTVL.

The DNA of the CDR3 is TGTGCCAGTAGTACACGGACAGGGAACACCGGGGAGCTGTTTTTT. Translating it yields CASSTRTGNTGELFF. The genes are TRBV19 and TRBJ2-2; 7 bases fit TRBD1. Germline loops: CDR1 LNHDA, CDR2 SQIVND (reference sequence). The length of the CDR3 is 15 residues. The V gene end was trimmed by 4 bases and the J gene end by 1 base; junction bases not matched to a gene: 3.

The chain is built from TRBV5-4 and TRBJ2-5; D could derive from TRBD1 or TRBD2 (6 bases each). From germline, CDR1 is SGHNT and CDR2 YYREEE (reference sequence). V gave up 0 bases and J gave up 4 bases, with 10 bases separating them. The CDR3 spans 14 residues. The CDR3 DNA reads TGTGCCAGCAGCTTGGAGGGGGGCAGAGAGACCCAGTACTTC. It specifies CASSLEGGRETQYF.

The genes are TRBV19 and TRBJ1-2, with unresolved D. This CDR3 is 12 amino acids long. Deletions cut 9 bases from V and 7 bases from J, with 15 bases between. The germline V gene encodes CDR1 LNHDA and CDR2 SQIVND (reference sequence). The CDR3 here is CASNKARSGYTF. The CDR3 DNA is TGTGCCAGCAACAAGGCACGTAGTGGCTACACCTTC.